These 8 T cell receptor beta chains originate from one sample sequenced in a study of blood T cells in healthy people across ages (dated by TCRdb to the mid-2010s). Library construction relied on 5' RACE. Sequencing took place on an Illumina HiSeq 2500. A second PCR of 7 to 11 cycles was performed with a sample-barcoded 5' primer and a J-beta primer mix. Through fastp at Q25 and MiXCR, TCRdb rebuilt clones from the public reads, retaining in-frame beta chains. Duplicate CDR3 protein sequences are folded into a single record with the most common DNA and genes. Across this sample there are 700,000 to 950,000 distinct CDR3 sequences, with 58% seen only once. The top ten clonotypes cover 22% of the sample. The sample consisted of blood. These receptors came from a young man in good health.

The J gene is TRBJ1-5, the V gene TRBV5-1, with TRBD1 matching 7 bases. CDR3 length equals 15 residues. Per germline, CDR1 SGHRS and CDR2 YFSETQ. Trimming removed 0 bases from V and 1 base from J; junction bases left unmatched: 1. CDR3: CASSLETGSNQPQHF. CDR3 coding DNA: TGCGCCAGCAGCTTGGAGACAGGGAGCAATCAGCCCCAGCATTTT.

This clonotype has a handful of counts. The chain is built from TRBV20-1 and TRBJ2-1; TRBD1 agrees at 8 bases. Germline CDR1 is DFQATT and CDR2 is SNEGSKA (reference sequence). The ends lost 6 bases at V and 4 bases at J; junction bases unmatched: 11. The CDR3 sequence is 15 residues long. Here the CDR3 DNA reads TGCAGTGCGCGAGGAAGGACAGGGATTTACAATGAGCAGTTCTTC. Its translation: CSARGRTGIYNEQFF.

The chain employs TRBV7-2 and TRBJ2-5; possibly TRBD2 for D (5 bases). Trimming left V 2 bases short and J 11 bases short, with 12 bases between. Germline V CDR1 and CDR2: SGHTA, FQGNSA. CDR3 length equals 12 residues. CDR3 coding DNA: TGTGCCAGCAGCTTAATAGGGTGGGAGCAGTACTTC. Translating it yields CASSLIGWEQYF.

The CDR3 region is CASSPVQGFSGEQFF. The CDR3 DNA is TGTGCCAGCAGCCCGGTACAGGGATTCTCTGGAGAGCAGTTCTTC. The chain recombines TRBV14 with TRBJ2-1, with D possibly being TRBD1 (6 bases). The germline gives CDR1 SGHDN, CDR2 FVKESK. V gave up 4 bases and J gave up 10 bases, with 20 bases separating them. This CDR3 region has 15 residues.

This chain links TRBV6-6 with TRBJ2-7; either TRBD1 or TRBD2 may fit D (5 bases each). V was shortened by 6 bases and J by 2 bases, with 14 bases between the two germline ends. This CDR3 has 14 residues. The V gene's germline CDR1 is MNHNY and CDR2 SVGAGI (reference sequence). For the CDR3, the DNA is TGTGCCAGCAGGGGGGAAGTTTTTCCCTACGAGCAGTACTTC. Its translation: CASRGEVFPYEQYF.

The chain's CDR3 is CASSALDRSEAFF. The CDR3 DNA sequence: TGCGCCAGCAGCGCCTTGGACAGGTCTGAAGCTTTCTTT. V usage is TRBV5-1 and J usage is TRBJ1-1, with TRBD1 matching 7 bases. Germline V gene lookup returns CDR1 SGHRS and CDR2 YFSETQ. This CDR3 has 13 amino acids. The V segment lost 4 bases and the J segment 6 bases; nucleotides outside the gene matches: 6.

The V call is TRBV5-1, the J call TRBJ1-1; D might be TRBD1 (6 bases). From germline, CDR1 is SGHRS and CDR2 YFSETQ. The germline V and J ends were trimmed by 3 bases and 2 bases, with 8 bases remaining between them. The CDR3 loop spans 13 amino acids. The CDR3 loop is CASSWDKNTEAFF. The CDR3 nucleotides read TGCGCCAGCAGCTGGGACAAAAACACTGAAGCTTTCTTT.

The rearrangement uses TRBV7-9 and TRBJ1-1, with no clear D. The V gene's germline CDR1 is SEHNR and CDR2 FQNEAQ (reference sequence). The V gene lost 2 bases and the J gene lost 2 bases, with 6 bases spanning the gap. CDR3 length: 13 residues. The DNA of the CDR3 is TGTGCCAGCAGCTTATGGCCAAACACTGAAGCTTTCTTT. This gives the protein CASSLWPNTEAFF.